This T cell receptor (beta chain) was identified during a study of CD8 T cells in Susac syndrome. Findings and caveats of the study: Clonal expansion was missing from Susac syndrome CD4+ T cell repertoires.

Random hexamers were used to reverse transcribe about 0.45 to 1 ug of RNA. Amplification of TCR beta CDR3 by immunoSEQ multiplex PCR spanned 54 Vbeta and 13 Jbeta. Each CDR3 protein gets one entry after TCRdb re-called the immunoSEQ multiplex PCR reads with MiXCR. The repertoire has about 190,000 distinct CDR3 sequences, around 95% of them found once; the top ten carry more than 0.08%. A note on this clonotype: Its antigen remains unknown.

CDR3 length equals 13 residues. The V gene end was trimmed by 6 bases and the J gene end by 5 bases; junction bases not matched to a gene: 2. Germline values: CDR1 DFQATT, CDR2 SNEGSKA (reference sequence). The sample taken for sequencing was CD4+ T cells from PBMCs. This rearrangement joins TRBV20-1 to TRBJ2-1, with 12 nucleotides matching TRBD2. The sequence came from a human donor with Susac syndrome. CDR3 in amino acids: CSARLAGDNEQFF. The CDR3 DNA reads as TGCAGTGCAAGACTAGCGGGGGACAATGAGCAGTTCTTC.